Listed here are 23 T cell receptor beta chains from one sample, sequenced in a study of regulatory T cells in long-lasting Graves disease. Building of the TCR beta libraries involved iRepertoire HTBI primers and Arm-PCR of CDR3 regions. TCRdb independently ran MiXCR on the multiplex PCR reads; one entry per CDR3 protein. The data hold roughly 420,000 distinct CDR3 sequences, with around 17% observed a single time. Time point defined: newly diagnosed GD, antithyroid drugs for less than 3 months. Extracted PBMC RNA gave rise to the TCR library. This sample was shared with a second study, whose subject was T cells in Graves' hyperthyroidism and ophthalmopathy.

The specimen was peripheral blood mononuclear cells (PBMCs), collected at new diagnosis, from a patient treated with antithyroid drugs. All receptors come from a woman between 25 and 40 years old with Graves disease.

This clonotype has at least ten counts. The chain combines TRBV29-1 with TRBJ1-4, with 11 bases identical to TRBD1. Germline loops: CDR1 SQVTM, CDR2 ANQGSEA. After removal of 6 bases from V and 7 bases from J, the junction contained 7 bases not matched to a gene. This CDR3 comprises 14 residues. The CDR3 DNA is TGCAGCGTCAACGCCGGGACAGGGGGTGAAAAACTGTTTTTT. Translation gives CSVNAGTGGEKLFF.

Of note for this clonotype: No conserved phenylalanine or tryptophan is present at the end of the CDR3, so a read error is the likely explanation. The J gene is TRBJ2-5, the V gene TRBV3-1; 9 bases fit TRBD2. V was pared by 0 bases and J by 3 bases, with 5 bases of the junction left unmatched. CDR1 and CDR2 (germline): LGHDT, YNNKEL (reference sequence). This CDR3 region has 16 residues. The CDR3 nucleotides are TGTGCCAGCAGCCAAGATTATAGACTAGCGGAAGAGACCCAGTACCTC. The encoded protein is CASSQDYRLAEETQYL.

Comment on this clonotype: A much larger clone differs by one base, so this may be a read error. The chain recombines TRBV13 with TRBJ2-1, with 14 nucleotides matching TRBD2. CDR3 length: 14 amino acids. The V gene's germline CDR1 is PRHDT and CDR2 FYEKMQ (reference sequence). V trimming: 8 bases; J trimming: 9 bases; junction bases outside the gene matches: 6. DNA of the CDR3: TGTGCCAGCTGCGGGACTAGCGGGGGTAGTGAGCAGTTCTTC. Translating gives CASCGTSGGSEQFF.

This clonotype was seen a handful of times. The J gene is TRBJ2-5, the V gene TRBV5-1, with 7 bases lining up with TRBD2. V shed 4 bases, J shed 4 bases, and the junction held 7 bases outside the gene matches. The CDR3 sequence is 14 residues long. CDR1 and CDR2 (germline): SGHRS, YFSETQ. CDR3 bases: TGCGCCAGCAGCCCCGGATGGGGGGGAGAGACCCAGTACTTC. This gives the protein CASSPGWGGETQYF.

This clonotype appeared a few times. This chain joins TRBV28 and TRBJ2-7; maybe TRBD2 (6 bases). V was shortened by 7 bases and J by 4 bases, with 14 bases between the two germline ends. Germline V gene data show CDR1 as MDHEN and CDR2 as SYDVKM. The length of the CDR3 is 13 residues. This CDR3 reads CASKTPGGYEQYF. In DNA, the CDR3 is TGTGCCAGCAAAACCCCCGGGGGTTACGAGCAGTACTTC.

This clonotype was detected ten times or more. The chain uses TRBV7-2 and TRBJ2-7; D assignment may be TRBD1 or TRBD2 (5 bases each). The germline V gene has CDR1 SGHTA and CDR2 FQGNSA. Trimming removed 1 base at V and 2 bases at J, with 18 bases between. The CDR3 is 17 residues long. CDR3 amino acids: CASSLVDSLAFPYEQYF. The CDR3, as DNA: TGTGCCAGCAGCTTAGTCGACAGCCTAGCTTTTCCCTACGAGCAGTACTTC.

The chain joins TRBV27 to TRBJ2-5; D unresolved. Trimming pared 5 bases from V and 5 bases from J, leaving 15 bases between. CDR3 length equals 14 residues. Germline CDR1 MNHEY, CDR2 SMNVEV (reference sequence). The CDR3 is CASSPLLWSETQYF. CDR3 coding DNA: TGTGCCAGCAGTCCCTTACTTTGGTCCGAGACCCAGTACTTC.

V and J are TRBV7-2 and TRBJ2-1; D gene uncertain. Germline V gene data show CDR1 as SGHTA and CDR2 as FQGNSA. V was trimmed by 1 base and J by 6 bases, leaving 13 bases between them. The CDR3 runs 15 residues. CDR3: CASSLGPAAGNEQFF. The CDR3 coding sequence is TGTGCCAGCAGCTTAGGCCCCGCCGCTGGCAATGAGCAGTTCTTC.

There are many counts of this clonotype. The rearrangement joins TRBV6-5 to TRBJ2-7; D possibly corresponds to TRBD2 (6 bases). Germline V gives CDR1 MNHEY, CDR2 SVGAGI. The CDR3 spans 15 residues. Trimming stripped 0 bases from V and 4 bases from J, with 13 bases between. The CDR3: CASSYSREDQYEQYF. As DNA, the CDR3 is TGTGCCAGCAGTTACTCGAGGGAGGACCAATACGAGCAGTACTTC.

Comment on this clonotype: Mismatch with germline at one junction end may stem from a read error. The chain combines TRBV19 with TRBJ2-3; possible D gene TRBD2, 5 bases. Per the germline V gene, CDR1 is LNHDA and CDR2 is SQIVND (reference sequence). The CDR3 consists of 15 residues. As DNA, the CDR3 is TGTGCCAGTAGTATAAAGGGAGACACCACAAATACGCAGTATTTT. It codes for CASSIKGDTTNTQYF.

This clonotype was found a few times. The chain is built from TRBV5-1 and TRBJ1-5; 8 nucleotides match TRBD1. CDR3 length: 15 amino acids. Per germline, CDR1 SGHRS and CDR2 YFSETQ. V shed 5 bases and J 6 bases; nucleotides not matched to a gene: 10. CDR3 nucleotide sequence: TGCGCCAGCAGACCCAGGACAGGGCCAGGTCAGCCCCAGCATTTT. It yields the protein CASRPRTGPGQPQHF.

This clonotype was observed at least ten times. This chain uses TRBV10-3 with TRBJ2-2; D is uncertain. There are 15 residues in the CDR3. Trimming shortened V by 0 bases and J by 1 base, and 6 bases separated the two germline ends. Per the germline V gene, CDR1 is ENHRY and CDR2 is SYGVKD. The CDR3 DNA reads TGTGCCATCAGTGAGTCTTCGGGGAACACCGGGGAGCTGTTTTTT. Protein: CAISESSGNTGELFF.

CDR3 in amino acids: CASSRDRGYTF. The CDR3 DNA reads TGTGCCAGCAGCCGCGACAGGGGCTACACCTTC. The rearrangement joins TRBV11-2 to TRBJ1-2; possible D gene TRBD1, 6 bases. This CDR3 has 11 residues. CDR1 SGHAT and CDR2 FQNNGV come from the germline V gene. V gave up 5 bases and J gave up 8 bases, with 9 bases separating them.

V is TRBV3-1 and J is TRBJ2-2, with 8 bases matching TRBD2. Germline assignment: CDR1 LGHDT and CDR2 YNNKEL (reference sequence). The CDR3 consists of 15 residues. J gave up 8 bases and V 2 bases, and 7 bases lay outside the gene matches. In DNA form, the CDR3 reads TGTGCCAGCAGCCAACGAGCGGGGGCAGGGGGGGAGCTGTTTTTT. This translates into CASSQRAGAGGELFF.

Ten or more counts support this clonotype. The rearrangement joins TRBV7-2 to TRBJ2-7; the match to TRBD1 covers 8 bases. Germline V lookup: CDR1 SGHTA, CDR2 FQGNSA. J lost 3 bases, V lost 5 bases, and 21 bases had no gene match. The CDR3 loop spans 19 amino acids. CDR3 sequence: CASSISRAQGDAHFYEQYF. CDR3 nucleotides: TGTGCCAGCAGCATCTCACGGGCACAGGGGGATGCCCACTTCTACGAGCAGTACTTC.

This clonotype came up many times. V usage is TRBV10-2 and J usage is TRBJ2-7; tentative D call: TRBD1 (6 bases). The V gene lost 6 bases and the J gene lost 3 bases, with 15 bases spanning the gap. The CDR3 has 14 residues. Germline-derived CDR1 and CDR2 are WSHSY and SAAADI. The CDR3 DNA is TGCGCCAGCAGGCCGGGACAAGGGAACTACGAGCAGTACTTC. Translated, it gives CASRPGQGNYEQYF.

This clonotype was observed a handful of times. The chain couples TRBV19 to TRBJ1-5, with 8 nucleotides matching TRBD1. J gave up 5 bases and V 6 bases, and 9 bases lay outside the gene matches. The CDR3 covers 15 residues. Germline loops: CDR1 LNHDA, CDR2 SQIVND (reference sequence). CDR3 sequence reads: CASSPDRGSHQPQHF. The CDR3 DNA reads TGTGCCAGTAGCCCAGACAGGGGAAGTCATCAGCCCCAGCATTTT.

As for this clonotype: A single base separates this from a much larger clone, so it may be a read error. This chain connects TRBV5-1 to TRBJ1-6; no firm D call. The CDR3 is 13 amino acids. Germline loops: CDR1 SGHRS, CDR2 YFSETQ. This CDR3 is CASSSTPNSPRHF. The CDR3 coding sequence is TGCGCCAGCAGCTCGACACCTAATTCACCCCGCCACTTT. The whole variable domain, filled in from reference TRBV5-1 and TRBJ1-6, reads KAGVTQTPRYLIKTRGQQVTLSCSPISGHRSVSWYQQTPGQGLQFLFEYFSETQRNKGNFPGRFSGRQFSNSRSEMNVSTLELGDSALYLCASSSTPNSPRHFGNGTRLTVT.

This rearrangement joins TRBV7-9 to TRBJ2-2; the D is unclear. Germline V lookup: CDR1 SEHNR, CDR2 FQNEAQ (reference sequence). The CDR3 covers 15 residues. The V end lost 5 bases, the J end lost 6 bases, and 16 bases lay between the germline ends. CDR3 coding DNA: TGTGCCAGCAGCCCTAGTCTGGGTCCGGCCGGGGAGCTGTTTTTT. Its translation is CASSPSLGPAGELFF.

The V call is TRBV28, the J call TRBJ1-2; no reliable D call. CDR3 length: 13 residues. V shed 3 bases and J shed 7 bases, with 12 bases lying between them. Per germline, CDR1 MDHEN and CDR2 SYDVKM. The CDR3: CASSFFSGGGYTF. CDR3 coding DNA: TGTGCCAGCAGTTTTTTTTCGGGAGGTGGCTACACCTTC.

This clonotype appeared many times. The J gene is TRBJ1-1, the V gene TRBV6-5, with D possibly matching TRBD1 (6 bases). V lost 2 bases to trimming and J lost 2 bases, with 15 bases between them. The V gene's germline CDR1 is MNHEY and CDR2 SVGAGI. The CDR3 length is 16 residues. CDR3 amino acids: CASSYGGLGENTEAFF. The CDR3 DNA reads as TGTGCCAGCAGTTACGGGGGCTTGGGGGAAAACACTGAAGCTTTCTTT.

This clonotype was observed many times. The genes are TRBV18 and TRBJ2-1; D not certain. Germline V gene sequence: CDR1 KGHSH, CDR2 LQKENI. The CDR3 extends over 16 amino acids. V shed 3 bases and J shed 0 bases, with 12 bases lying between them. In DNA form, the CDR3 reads TGTGCCAGCTCACCGGGTTGGCAGAGCTCCTACAATGAGCAGTTCTTC. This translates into CASSPGWQSSYNEQFF.

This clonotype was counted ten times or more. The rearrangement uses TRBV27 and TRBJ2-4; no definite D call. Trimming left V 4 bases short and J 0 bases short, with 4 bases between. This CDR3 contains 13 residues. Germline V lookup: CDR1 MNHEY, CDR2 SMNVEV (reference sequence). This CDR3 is CASSSAAKNIQYF. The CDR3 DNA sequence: TGTGCCAGCAGTTCGGCAGCCAAAAACATTCAGTACTTC.